This entry lists 23 T cell receptor beta chains sequenced from one sample in a study of cytomegalovirus exposure and HLA in healthy donors. The PCR contained 60 Vbeta and 13 Jbeta primers. Sequencing was performed with immunoSEQ multiplex PCR; in TCRdb, only in-frame clones are kept and a portion is missing. The table shows 40,000 to 55,000 clones, with more than 65% occurring only once. The sample consisted of PBMCs. These receptors came from a woman in her 50s in good health and CMV-seronegative.

The chain combines TRBV27 with TRBJ1-6; no definite D call. V shed 6 bases and J shed 9 bases, with 15 bases lying between them. Germline values: CDR1 MNHEY, CDR2 SMNVEV (reference sequence). CDR3 length: 14 amino acids. DNA for the CDR3: TGTGCCAGCAGAAGAGGTTCGAGCCCTTCACCCCTCCACTTT. Its translation: CASRRGSSPSPLHF.

The chain joins TRBV7-3 to TRBJ1-1, with D unclear. The CDR3 loop spans 13 amino acids. Germline V gives CDR1 SGHTA, CDR2 FQGTGA. V lost 4 bases, J lost 1 base, and 7 bases lay in between. This chain's CDR3 is CASSYLWNTEAFF. The CDR3 DNA is TGTGCCAGCAGCTATTTATGGAACACTGAAGCTTTCTTT.

The V gene is TRBV9, the J gene TRBJ2-3; no reliable D call. The CDR3 extends over 14 amino acids. Germline CDR1 SGDLS, CDR2 YYNGEE. Trimming pared 6 bases from V and 0 bases from J, leaving 11 bases between. CDR3 nucleotide sequence: TGTGCCAGCAATTCCGGTTATAGCACAGATACGCAGTATTTT. This gives the protein CASNSGYSTDTQYF.

The chain joins TRBV19 to TRBJ1-3, with D possibly TRBD1 on 6 matching bases. CDR3 length: 14 amino acids. The ends were cut back, 5 bases at V and 0 bases at J, with 8 bases in the middle. Germline CDR1 and CDR2: LNHDA and SQIVND (reference sequence). Written as DNA, the CDR3 is TGTGCCAGTAGTGGGGACATCTCTGGAAACACCATATATTTT. Protein: CASSGDISGNTIYF.

The chain recombines TRBV11-2 with TRBJ1-1; D gene unclear. Germline V gives CDR1 SGHAT, CDR2 FQNNGV. CDR3 length: 13 residues. Trimming removed 5 bases from V and 4 bases from J, with 11 bases in between. CDR3 DNA: TGTGCCAGCAGCCCAACCCGGGGCACTGAAGCTTTCTTT. This codes for CASSPTRGTEAFF.

J is TRBJ2-3 and V is TRBV29-1; 9 bases align to TRBD1. Germline CDR1 SQVTM, CDR2 ANQGSEA. The CDR3 has 13 amino acids. The trim removed 7 bases at V and 3 bases at J, leaving 5 bases unmatched. The CDR3 spells CSAGQGWTDTQYF. DNA of the CDR3: TGCAGCGCTGGACAGGGGTGGACAGATACGCAGTATTTT.

The chain is built from TRBV6-1 and TRBJ1-2; D unclear. This CDR3 is built from 12 residues. Between the trimmed V and J ends, which lost 4 bases and 8 bases, there was a span of 11 bases. From germline, CDR1 is MNHNS and CDR2 SASEGT. CDR3 in DNA: TGTGCCAGCAGTGTAACAGAATACGGCTACACCTTC. It codes for CASSVTEYGYTF.

The chain has TRBV13 and TRBJ1-2; tentatively, D is TRBD1 (6 bases). Germline V gene sequence: CDR1 PRHDT, CDR2 FYEKMQ (reference sequence). This CDR3 contains 15 residues. The V gene lost 5 bases and the J gene lost 4 bases, with 17 bases spanning the gap. The DNA for the CDR3 is TGTGCCAGCAGCCCCCGGGGGGCGTCCTTCTATGGCTACACCTTC. Protein product: CASSPRGASFYGYTF.

The chain joins TRBV9 to TRBJ2-3; D possibly corresponds to TRBD2 (5 bases). The germline V gene encodes CDR1 SGDLS and CDR2 YYNGEE. The CDR3 covers 12 residues. The V gene lost 0 bases and the J gene lost 6 bases, with 5 bases spanning the gap. The DNA for the CDR3 is TGTGCCAGCAGCGTAGGCGGGGATACGCAGTATTTT. This sequence encodes CASSVGGDTQYF.

V is TRBV30 and J is TRBJ2-3; TRBD1 matches at 8 bases. The CDR3 totals 12 residues. The junction had 3 bases not matched to a gene; V was cut back by 5 bases and J by 5 bases. In germline, CDR1 is GTSNPN, CDR2 SVGIG (reference sequence). CDR3 coding DNA: TGTGCCTGGGGGGGGACAGGAGATACGCAGTATTTT. Translated, it gives CAWGGTGDTQYF.

There are a few counts of this clone. This chain uses TRBV5-3 with TRBJ1-2, with D tentatively TRBD1 (6 bases). TRBV5-3 is noted as an ORF with a role that remains uncertain. There are 15 residues in the CDR3. With 0 bases removed from V and 8 bases from J, the gap between germline ends came to 17 bases. DNA of the CDR3: TGTGCCAGAAGCTTGGTAGCAGGGGCAGGGATCGGCTACACCTTC. As protein: CARSLVAGAGIGYTF.

V usage is TRBV4-1 and J usage is TRBJ2-7, with D possibly being TRBD2 (5 bases). Trimming cost V 0 bases and J 4 bases, with 16 bases left between them. The CDR3 extends over 16 amino acids. Germline values: CDR1 MGHRA, CDR2 YSYEKL. The CDR3 DNA is TGCGCCAGCAGCCAAGAGGCCTTGGGGAGCCTATACGAGCAGTACTTC. Protein: CASSQEALGSLYEQYF.

The chain links TRBV6-5 to TRBJ1-1; D is possibly TRBD1 (5 bases). From germline, CDR1 is MNHEY and CDR2 SVGAGI. CDR3 length: 11 amino acids. V lost 6 bases and J 8 bases, leaving 10 bases between the germline ends. CDR3 in amino acids: CASSLGPEAFF. In DNA, the CDR3 is TGTGCCAGCAGCTTGGGGCCGGAAGCTTTCTTT.

The CDR3 bases are TGTGCCAGCAGCCCCCAGCGGGAGTGGCTTTTCGAGCAGTACTTC. It codes for CASSPQREWLFEQYF. The chain joins TRBV7-3 to TRBJ2-7; TRBD2 agrees at 8 bases. This CDR3 has 15 residues. The junction had 12 bases not matched to a gene; V was cut back by 5 bases and J by 6 bases. From germline, CDR1 is SGHTA and CDR2 FQGTGA.

V usage is TRBV10-2 and J usage is TRBJ2-5; 10 positions match TRBD2. The CDR3 totals 14 residues. V dropped 8 bases and J dropped 5; count of bases not matched to a gene: 8. Germline assignment: CDR1 WSHSY and CDR2 SAAADI. The CDR3 is CASGASGRSETQYF. In nucleotides, the CDR3 is TGCGCCAGCGGCGCTAGCGGGAGAAGCGAGACCCAGTACTTC.

The chain joins TRBV2 to TRBJ2-7, with a weak D call TRBD1 (7 bases). Looked up from germline, CDR1 is SNHLY and CDR2 is FYNNEI. CDR3 length equals 13 residues. The V end was cut by 8 bases, the J end by 5 bases, with 16 bases between. CDR3 amino acids: CASRTGEVDEQYF. CDR3 DNA sequence: TGTGCCAGCCGTACAGGGGAGGTCGACGAGCAGTACTTC.

This rearrangement joins TRBV10-2 to TRBJ2-7, with D tentatively TRBD2 (6 bases). The germline V gene encodes CDR1 WSHSY and CDR2 SAAADI. The length of the CDR3 is 14 residues. V was clipped by 7 bases and J by 7 bases, with 20 bases between them. This CDR3 is CASIDSGTPREQYF. DNA of the CDR3: TGCGCCAGCATAGATTCAGGGACTCCTAGGGAGCAGTACTTC.

Concerning this clone: Lacking the conserved final phenylalanine or tryptophan, this CDR3 likely reflects a read error. The gene calls are TRBV27 and TRBJ1-4, with no clear D. Trimming took 6 bases from V and 1 from J, leaving 9 bases between them. The CDR3 is 14 residues long. CDR1 and CDR2 from the germline V gene are MNHEY and SMNVEV (reference sequence). This chain's CDR3 is CASSLVGTNEKLFV. The CDR3 DNA follows: TGTGCCAGCAGCCTCGTAGGAACTAATGAAAAACTGTTTGTT.

This clone was counted a few times. J is TRBJ1-2 and V is TRBV15; D gene uncertain. Germline CDR1 is LNHNV and CDR2 is YYDKDF (reference sequence). Trimming shortened V by 6 bases and J by 0 bases, and 11 bases separated the two germline ends. The CDR3 extends over 14 amino acids. The CDR3 DNA is TGTGCCACCAGGGCACCGCACACTAACTATGGCTACACCTTC. Translated, it gives CATRAPHTNYGYTF.

This chain links TRBV6-4 with TRBJ2-1; D ambiguous. Trimming took 4 bases from V and 7 from J, leaving 8 bases between them. This CDR3 has 12 residues. Germline V CDR1 and CDR2: MRHNA, SNTAGT. CDR3 protein: CASSANSNEQFF. CDR3 nucleotide sequence: TGTGCCAGCAGTGCCAATAGTAATGAGCAGTTCTTC.

In this sample, this clone turned up a few times. The chain uses TRBV5-5 and TRBJ2-4; 9 bases are a match to TRBD1. Per the germline V gene, CDR1 is SGHKS and CDR2 is YYEKEE (reference sequence). V dropped 5 bases and J dropped 8; count of bases not matched to a gene: 8. The CDR3 contains 14 residues. The CDR3 here is CASSNRDRAYIQYF. CDR3 sequence (DNA): TGTGCCAGCAGTAACCGGGACAGGGCATACATTCAGTACTTC.

This clone turned up a few times. The genes are TRBV15 and TRBJ2-1; 8 bases fit TRBD1. The CDR3 spans 16 residues. The V gene's germline CDR1 is LNHNV and CDR2 YYDKDF (reference sequence). Trimming cost V 3 bases and J 0 bases; bases outside gene matches: 4. CDR3 residues: CATSRAGTGSYNEQFF. The CDR3 DNA is TGTGCCACCAGCAGGGCCGGGACAGGCTCCTACAATGAGCAGTTCTTC.

This clone was observed a handful of times. The V call is TRBV28, the J call TRBJ1-5, with TRBD1 matching 7 bases. This CDR3 contains 14 residues. The J segment lost 2 bases and the V segment lost 10 bases, leaving 8 bases of the junction unmatched. The germline V gene encodes CDR1 MDHEN and CDR2 SYDVKM. The CDR3 nucleotides are TGTGCCATAAACGGACAGGTGGGCAATCAGCCCCAGCATTTT. It yields the protein CAINGQVGNQPQHF.